This TCR beta chain was sequenced for a study of cytomegalovirus exposure and HLA in healthy donors. Study findings and constraints: Most subjects had HLA-A and HLA-B alleles reportedly predicted accurately by TCR beta sequences. When analyzed later, a missense DCLRE1C variant was found to be linked to TCR beta V- and J-gene trimming. CMV serostatus was the sole immune exposure data available.

Comments on this clone: The antigen remains undetermined.

Researchers ran the PCR with 60 Vbeta and 13 Jbeta primers. Some clones are missing from TCRdb's copy, which holds only in-frame ones; the method was immunoSEQ multiplex PCR. The table includes about 170,000 clones, around 77% detected once. This TCR came from a female donor in good health and CMV-seronegative. The specimen sequenced was PBMCs.

The CDR3 DNA reads as TGTGCCAGTAGTCCCGGACTAGCGGGGCCCTACAATGAGCAGTTCTTC. Its translation is CASSPGLAGPYNEQFF. The chain recombines TRBV19 with TRBJ2-1, with 12 bases identical to TRBD2. This CDR3 spans 16 amino acids. Germline trimming cut 5 bases from V and 2 bases from J; bases unmatched to any gene: 4. CDR1 and CDR2 from the germline V gene are LNHDA and SQIVND (reference sequence).